This T cell receptor (beta chain) was captured in a study of blood T cell repertoires in COVID-19. Method: immunoSEQ multiplex PCR; TCRdb's copy keeps in-frame clones and lacks some. The sample has some 250,000 clones, more than 70% seen once. This clone has just one count. This CDR3 spans 21 amino acids. V was shortened by 0 bases and J by 0 bases, with 26 bases between the two germline ends. Germline-derived CDR1 and CDR2 are LGHNA and YSLEER. The chain is built from TRBV4-3 and TRBJ1-2, with D perhaps TRBD1 (5 bases). The sequence was collected from a woman aged 40-49 years who had recovered from COVID-19. Material for sequencing was peripheral blood. CDR3 sequence: CASSQDVVGGRGIRANYGYTF. The DNA of the CDR3 is TGCGCCAGCAGCCAAGATGTGGTTGGAGGGCGGGGGATCCGGGCTAACTATGGCTACACCTTC.